This entry is about one TCR beta chain. Germline assignment: CDR1 LGHDT and CDR2 YNNKEL (reference sequence). V gave up 4 bases and J gave up 7 bases, with 16 bases separating them. CDR3 size: 15 residues. Some clones are missing from TCRdb's copy, which holds only in-frame ones; the method was immunoSEQ multiplex PCR. There are 160,000 or so clones in the sample; about 87% occur only once, and over 3.5% lies in the top ten. The data are from a study of blood T cell repertoires in COVID-19. Study summary: COVID-19 samples collected from the United States, Italy and Spain covered acute and convalescent phases. The analysed material was cDNA or gDNA that came from T cells, B-cell-depleted T cells, or PBMCs.

The specimen was peripheral blood. The chain joins TRBV3-1 (or the pseudogene TRBV3-2) to TRBJ1-4; TRBD1 is a possible D gene (5 bases). This TCR was recovered from an older woman who had recovered from COVID-19. The CDR3 nucleotides are TGTGCCAGCAGCCCGGTTTGGGGCGGGGGTGAAAAACTGTTTTTT. Amino acids: CASSPVWGGGEKLFF.